This T cell receptor (beta chain) was obtained from a study of OX40 agonist ivuxolimab in advanced cancers. About the research overall: Ivuxolimab, an antibody acting as an agonist of OX40 (CD134), was used to treat patients. Antecedent anti-PD-1, anti-PD-L1 or anti-CTLA-4 therapy was permissible, with around 40% having received some.

CDR3 length: 14 residues. With 3 bases clipped from V and 8 bases from J, the junction kept 7 bases outside the gene matches. Germline V lookup: CDR1 SGDLS, CDR2 YYNGEE. About this clone: Antigen: not known.

Points from the study as a whole: In CD8+ T cells, expanded clones were on average more numerous than in CD4+.

Clones were sequenced by immunoSEQ multiplex PCR, and TCRdb holds only the in-frame ones, with some missing. The sample carries about 12,000 clones, 65% to 80% recorded once. This sequence joins TRBV9 and TRBJ1-2; 10 bases agree with TRBD1. Sequencing was performed on CD4+ or CD8+ T cells sorted from blood, taken in a trial of the OX40 agonist ivuxolimab. This sequence originates from an adult with an advanced solid tumor such as melanoma, head and neck, liver or kidney cancer. The CDR3 region is CASSASDRGRGYTF. The CDR3 nucleotides are TGTGCCAGCAGCGCCTCAGACAGGGGGCGAGGCTACACCTTC.